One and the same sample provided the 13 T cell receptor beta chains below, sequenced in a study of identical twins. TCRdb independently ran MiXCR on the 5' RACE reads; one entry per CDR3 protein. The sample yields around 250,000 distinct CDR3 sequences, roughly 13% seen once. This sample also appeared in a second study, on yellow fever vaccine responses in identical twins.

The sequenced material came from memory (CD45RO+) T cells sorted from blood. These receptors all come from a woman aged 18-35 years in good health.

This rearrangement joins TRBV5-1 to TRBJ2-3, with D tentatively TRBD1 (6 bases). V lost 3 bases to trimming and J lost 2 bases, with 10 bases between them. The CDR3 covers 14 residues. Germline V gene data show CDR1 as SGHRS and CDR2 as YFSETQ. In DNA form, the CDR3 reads TGCGCCAGCAGCTCGGACAGCTTCACAGATACGCAGTATTTT. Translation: CASSSDSFTDTQYF.

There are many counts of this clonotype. The chain's CDR3 is CASSQDSKVETQYF. DNA for the CDR3: TGTGCCAGCAGTCAAGACTCAAAGGTGGAGACCCAGTACTTC. The V gene is TRBV2, the J gene TRBJ2-5, with no clear D. The CDR3 is 14 residues long. The germline CDR1 and CDR2 sequences are SNHLY and FYNNEI. V lost 5 bases and J lost 5, with 15 bases in between.

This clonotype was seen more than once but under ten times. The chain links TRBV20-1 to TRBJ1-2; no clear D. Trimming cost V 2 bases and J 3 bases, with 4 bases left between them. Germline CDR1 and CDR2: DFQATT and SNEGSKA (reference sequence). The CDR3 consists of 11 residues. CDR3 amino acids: CSARPDYGYTF. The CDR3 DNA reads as TGCAGTGCTAGACCAGACTATGGCTACACCTTC.

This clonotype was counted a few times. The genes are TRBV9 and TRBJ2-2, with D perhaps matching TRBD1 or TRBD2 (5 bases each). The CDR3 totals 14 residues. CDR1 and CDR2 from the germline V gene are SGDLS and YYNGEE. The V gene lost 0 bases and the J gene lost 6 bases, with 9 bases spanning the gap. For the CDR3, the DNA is TGTGCCAGCAGCGTAGGAGGGGTCGCCGGGGAGCTGTTTTTT. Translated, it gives CASSVGGVAGELFF.

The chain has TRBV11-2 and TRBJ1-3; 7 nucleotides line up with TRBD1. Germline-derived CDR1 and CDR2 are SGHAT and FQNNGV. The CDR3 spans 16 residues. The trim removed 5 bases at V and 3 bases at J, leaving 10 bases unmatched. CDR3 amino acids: CASSLVTGEGGNTIYF. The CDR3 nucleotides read TGTGCCAGCAGCCTGGTCACAGGGGAGGGTGGAAACACCATATATTTT.

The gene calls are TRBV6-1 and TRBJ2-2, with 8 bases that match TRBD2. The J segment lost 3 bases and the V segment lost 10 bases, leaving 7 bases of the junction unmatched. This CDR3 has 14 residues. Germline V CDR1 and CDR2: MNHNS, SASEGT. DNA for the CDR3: TGTGCCATCACCGCGACTAGCGACACCGGGGAGCTGTTTTTT. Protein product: CAITATSDTGELFF.

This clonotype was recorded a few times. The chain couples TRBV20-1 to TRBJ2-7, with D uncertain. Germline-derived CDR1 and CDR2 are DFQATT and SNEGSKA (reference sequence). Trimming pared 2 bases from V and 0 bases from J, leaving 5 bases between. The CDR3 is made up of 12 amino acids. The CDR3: CSARYSSYEQYF. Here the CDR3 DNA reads TGCAGTGCTAGATACAGCTCCTACGAGCAGTACTTC.

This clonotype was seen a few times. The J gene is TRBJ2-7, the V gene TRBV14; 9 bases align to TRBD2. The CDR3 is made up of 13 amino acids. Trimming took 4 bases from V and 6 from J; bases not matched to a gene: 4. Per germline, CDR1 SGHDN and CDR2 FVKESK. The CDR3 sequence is CASSPGLAREQYF. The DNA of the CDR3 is TGTGCCAGCAGCCCGGGACTAGCCCGCGAGCAGTACTTC.

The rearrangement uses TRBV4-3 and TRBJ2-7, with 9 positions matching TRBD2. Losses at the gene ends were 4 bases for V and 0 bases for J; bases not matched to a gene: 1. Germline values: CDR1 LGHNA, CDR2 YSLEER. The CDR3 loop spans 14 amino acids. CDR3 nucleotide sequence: TGCGCCAGCAGCCGTAGCGGGAGCTCCTACGAGCAGTACTTC. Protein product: CASSRSGSSYEQYF.

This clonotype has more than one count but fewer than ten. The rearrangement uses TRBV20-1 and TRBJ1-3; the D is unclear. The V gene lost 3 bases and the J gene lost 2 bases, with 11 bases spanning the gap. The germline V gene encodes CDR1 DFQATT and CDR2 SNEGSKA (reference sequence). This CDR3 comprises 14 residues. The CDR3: CSARVETTGNTIYF. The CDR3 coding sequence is TGCAGTGCTAGGGTCGAGACGACTGGAAACACCATATATTTT.

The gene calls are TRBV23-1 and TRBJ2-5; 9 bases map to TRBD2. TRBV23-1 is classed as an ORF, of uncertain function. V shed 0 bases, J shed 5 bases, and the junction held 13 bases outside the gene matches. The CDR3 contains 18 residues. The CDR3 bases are TGCGCCAGCAGTCAATCGTGTGCTAGCGGGGAGGACAATGAGACCCAGTACTTC. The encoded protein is CASSQSCASGEDNETQYF.

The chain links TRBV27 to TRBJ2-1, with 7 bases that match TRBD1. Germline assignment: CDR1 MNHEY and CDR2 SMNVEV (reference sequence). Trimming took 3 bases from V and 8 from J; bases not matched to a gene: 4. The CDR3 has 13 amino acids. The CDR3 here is CASSFTGVDEQFF. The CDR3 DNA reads TGTGCCAGCAGTTTCACAGGGGTCGATGAGCAGTTCTTC.

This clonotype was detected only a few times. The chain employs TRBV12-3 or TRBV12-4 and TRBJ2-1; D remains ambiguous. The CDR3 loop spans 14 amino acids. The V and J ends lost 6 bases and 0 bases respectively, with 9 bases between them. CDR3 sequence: CASRAQSSYNEQFF. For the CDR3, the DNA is TGTGCCAGCAGGGCACAGAGCTCCTACAATGAGCAGTTCTTC.